The TCR beta chain described here comes from a study of blood T cell repertoires in COVID-19. For the study at large: The study drew acute and convalescent COVID-19 samples from the United States, Italy and Spain. T cells, B-cell-depleted T cells, or PBMCs supplied cDNA or gDNA.

In the original processing: Estimates of nucleated cell counts were drawn from the amplification of reference gene primers. Data came from immunoSEQ multiplex PCR; TCRdb stores just in-frame clones and leaves some out. V, J and clone size are taken as reported in that table, and D and trimming were inferred from the DNA itself. The table has hundreds of thousands of clones, 86% seen once. V was clipped by 10 bases and J by 5 bases, with 25 bases between them. The CDR3 runs 16 residues. Germline V gene data show CDR1 as MDHEN and CDR2 as SYDVKM. The clonotype was recovered from a woman aged 60-75 years who had recovered from COVID-19. The chain employs TRBV28 and TRBJ2-3; D perhaps matches TRBD2 (5 bases). The sample consisted of peripheral blood. Here the CDR3 reads CATKSRLRAGGDTQYF. CDR3 in DNA: TGTGCCACCAAAAGTCGACTGCGGGCGGGTGGAGATACGCAGTATTTT.